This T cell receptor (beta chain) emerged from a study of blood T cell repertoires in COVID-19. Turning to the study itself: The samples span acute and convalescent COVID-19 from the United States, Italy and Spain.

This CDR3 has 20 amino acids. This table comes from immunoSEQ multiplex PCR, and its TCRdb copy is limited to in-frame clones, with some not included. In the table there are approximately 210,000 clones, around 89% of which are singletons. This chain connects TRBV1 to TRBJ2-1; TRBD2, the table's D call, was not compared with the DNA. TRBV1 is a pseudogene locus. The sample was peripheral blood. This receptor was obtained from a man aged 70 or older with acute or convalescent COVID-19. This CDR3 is CTSSQDLGSGGLADYREQFF. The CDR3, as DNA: TGCACCAGCAGCCAAGATCTCGGTTCTGGGGGGCTAGCGGACTACAGGGAGCAGTTCTTC.